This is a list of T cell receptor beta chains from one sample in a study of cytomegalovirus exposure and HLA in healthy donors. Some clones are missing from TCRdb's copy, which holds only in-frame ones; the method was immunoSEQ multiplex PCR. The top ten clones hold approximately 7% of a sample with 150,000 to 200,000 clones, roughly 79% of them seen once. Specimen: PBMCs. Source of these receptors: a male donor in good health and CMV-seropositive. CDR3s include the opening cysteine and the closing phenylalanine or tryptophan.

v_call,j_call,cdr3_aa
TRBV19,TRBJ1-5,CASSISGTDSNQPQHF
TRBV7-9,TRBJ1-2,CASSSHHYSNYGYTF
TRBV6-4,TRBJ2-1,CASSEGERGKGNCSEQFF
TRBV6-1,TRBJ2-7,CATGDRFYEQYF
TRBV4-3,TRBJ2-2,CASTTVTGALNTGELFF
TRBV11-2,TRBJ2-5,CASSSVRGETQYF
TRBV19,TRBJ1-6,CASSPTRGGSPLHF
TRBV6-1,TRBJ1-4,CASSKQGGNEKLFF
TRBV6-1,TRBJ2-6,CASSLHSGTVNVLTF
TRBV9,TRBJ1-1,CASSPGHPNTEAFF
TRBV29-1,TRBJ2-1,CSVEDRGRFNEQFF
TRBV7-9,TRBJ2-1,CASSLIVAGGQEQFF
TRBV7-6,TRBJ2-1,CASSLVAAEQFF
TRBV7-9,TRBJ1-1,CASSAGTATEAFF
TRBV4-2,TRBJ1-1,CASSRTRNTEAFF
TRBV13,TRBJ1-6,CASSLGQGVSPLHF
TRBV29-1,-,CSAGRGGDEQYF
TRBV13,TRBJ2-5,CASSRRLAGGQETQYF
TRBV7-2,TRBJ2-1,CASSLGGGGAYNEQFF
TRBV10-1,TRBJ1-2,CASSESSGTGGETF
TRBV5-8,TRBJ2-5,CASSLPDRVFQETQYF